These 17 T cell receptor beta chains share one sample of origin, sequenced in a study of T cell responses to AZD1222 COVID-19 vaccine. Generated by immunoSEQ multiplex PCR, the TCRdb table keeps only in-frame clones and is missing some. The sample contains 110,000 to 150,000 clones, 80% to 95% of which appear only once. Material: peripheral blood, obtained 28 days after the second AZD1222 dose. The receptors derive from an adult who received the AZD1222 COVID-19 vaccine.

This clone showed up just once. This chain links TRBV6-5 with TRBJ2-2; D might be TRBD2 (5 bases). The CDR3 is 15 amino acids. V was cut by 6 bases and J by 4 bases, with 15 bases left in between. Germline loops: CDR1 MNHEY, CDR2 SVGAGI. CDR3 protein: CASRPDGGVTGELFF. DNA of the CDR3: TGTGCCAGCAGGCCGGACGGAGGAGTCACCGGGGAGCTGTTTTTT.

This clone was found once. Its ends do not fully match the called genes, so a read error is possible. The V gene is TRBV6-1, the J gene TRBJ1-2; possibly TRBD1 for D (6 bases). Germline loops: CDR1 MNHNS, CDR2 SASEGT. This CDR3 is built from 13 residues. The CDR3 DNA is TGTGCCAGCAGAGAAGACAGGAACTATGGCTACACCTTC. This gives the protein CASREDRNYGYTF.

The J gene is TRBJ2-3, the V gene TRBV19; 9 positions agree with TRBD2. Trimming removed 3 bases from V and 2 bases from J; junction bases left unmatched: 6. CDR1 LNHDA and CDR2 SQIVND come from the germline V gene (reference sequence). The CDR3 consists of 16 residues. The CDR3 sequence is CASSIGLARVTDTQYF. The CDR3 DNA reads TGTGCCAGTAGTATTGGACTAGCGCGAGTCACAGATACGCAGTATTTT. The complete variable domain, with remaining parts taken from reference TRBV19 and TRBJ2-3, reads DGGITQSPKYLFRKEGQNVTLSCEQNLNHDAMYWYRQDPGQGLRLIYYSQIVNDFQKGDIAEGYSVSREKKESFPLTVTSAQKNPTAFYLCASSIGLARVTDTQYFGPGTRLTVL.

This chain joins TRBV27 and TRBJ2-2, with D perhaps being TRBD1 or TRBD2 (6 bases each). The CDR3 runs to 17 residues. Trimming took off 0 bases at V and 4 bases at J, with 15 bases between the two ends. Per germline, CDR1 MNHEY and CDR2 SMNVEV (reference sequence). CDR3 coding DNA: TGTGCCAGCAGTTTATCGGGGGGCACCTCGACCACCGGGGAGCTGTTTTTT. Translating it yields CASSLSGGTSTTGELFF.

This rearrangement joins TRBV6-2 or TRBV6-3 to TRBJ2-1, with 16 bases aligning to TRBD2. With V trimmed by 2 bases and J by 7 bases, 14 bases remained unmatched. The CDR3 is 20 amino acids. In germline, CDR1 is MNHEY, CDR2 SVGEGT. CDR3 bases: TGTGCCAGCAGTTACGGTCCCGGGACTAGCGGGAGGGCCGCCTTAAATGAGCAGTTCTTC. Its translation: CASSYGPGTSGRAALNEQFF.

The gene calls are TRBV30 and TRBJ2-2, with D tentatively TRBD2 (5 bases). The CDR3 length is 17 residues. CDR1 is GTSNPN, CDR2 SVGIG, per germline (reference sequence). Trimming removed 1 base from V and 0 bases from J, with 15 bases in between. This CDR3 is CAWSAGPGSANTGELFF. CDR3 nucleotide sequence: TGTGCCTGGAGTGCTGGACCGGGGAGCGCGAACACCGGGGAGCTGTTTTTT.

The V call is TRBV28, the J call TRBJ2-5, with D unresolved. The CDR3 length is 12 residues. The germline gives CDR1 MDHEN, CDR2 SYDVKM. The V and J ends lost 2 bases and 2 bases respectively, with 3 bases between them. DNA for the CDR3: TGTGCCAGCAGTTTACGGCAAGAGACCCAGTACTTC. As protein: CASSLRQETQYF.

The V gene is TRBV19, the J gene TRBJ1-6; 10 nucleotides agree with TRBD1. J lost 8 bases, V lost 2 bases, and 6 bases had no gene match. The CDR3 is 16 residues long. From germline, CDR1 is LNHDA and CDR2 SQIVND (reference sequence). CDR3 DNA sequence: TGTGCCAGTAGTATATGGGCCGGGACAGGGGATTCACCCCTCCACTTT. Protein product: CASSIWAGTGDSPLHF.

The V call is TRBV6-6, the J call TRBJ2-1, with unresolved D. This CDR3 has 14 amino acids. The V gene's germline CDR1 is MNHNY and CDR2 SVGAGI (reference sequence). V was shortened by 0 bases and J by 4 bases, with 7 bases between the two germline ends. The CDR3 loop reads CASSYSRQYNEQFF. The CDR3 DNA follows: TGTGCCAGCAGTTACTCGAGGCAGTACAATGAGCAGTTCTTC.

This clone was counted once. The chain couples TRBV7-9 to TRBJ2-7, with no clear D. Per the germline V gene, CDR1 is SEHNR and CDR2 is FQNEAQ (reference sequence). V was shortened by 1 base and J by 6 bases, with 10 bases between the two germline ends. The CDR3 covers 13 residues. In DNA, the CDR3 is TGTGCCAGCAGCTTAGGAGGCGACGGCGAGCAGTACTTC. Translation: CASSLGGDGEQYF.

The V call is TRBV7-8, the J call TRBJ1-5; TRBD1 might be the D (6 bases). Germline CDR1 and CDR2: SGHVS and FQNEAQ. This CDR3 contains 16 residues. Trimming left V 5 bases short and J 4 bases short, with 18 bases between. This CDR3 is CASSAEQGRINQPQHF. CDR3 nucleotide sequence: TGTGCCAGCAGCGCCGAACAGGGACGGATTAATCAGCCCCAGCATTTT.

The V and J genes are TRBV4-3 and TRBJ1-6; no clear D gene. V lost 0 bases and J lost 6, with 9 bases in between. The germline V gene encodes CDR1 LGHNA and CDR2 YSLEER. The CDR3 is 15 residues long. The CDR3 nucleotides are TGCGCCAGCAGCCAAGATATCCAGCCTAATTCACCCCTCCACTTT. This gives the protein CASSQDIQPNSPLHF.

The CDR3 protein is CASSQDGLAGSFYNEQFF. Written as DNA, the CDR3 is TGCGCCAGCAGCCAAGACGGTCTAGCGGGATCGTTCTACAATGAGCAGTTCTTC. The chain combines TRBV4-3 with TRBJ2-1; 9 bases map to TRBD2. From germline, CDR1 is LGHNA and CDR2 YSLEER. The CDR3 runs to 18 residues. With V trimmed by 0 bases and J by 3 bases, 9 bases remained unmatched.

The V call is TRBV27, the J call TRBJ2-5; 7 bases align to TRBD2. Looked up from germline, CDR1 is MNHEY and CDR2 is SMNVEV (reference sequence). The CDR3 contains 14 residues. The trim removed 2 bases at V and 5 bases at J, leaving 5 bases unmatched. The CDR3 coding sequence is TGTGCCAGCAGTTTAAGAGCGGGATCCGAGACCCAGTACTTC. It specifies CASSLRAGSETQYF.

The V call is TRBV28, the J call TRBJ1-3; D gene unclear. V was trimmed by 7 bases and J by 2 bases, leaving 18 bases between them. This CDR3 contains 16 residues. Germline CDR1 MDHEN, CDR2 SYDVKM. As DNA, the CDR3 is TGTGCCAGCACCCCCCTGTCAGGCCCTCCTGGAAACACCATATATTTT. Translated, it gives CASTPLSGPPGNTIYF.

This clone was seen a single time. The chain combines TRBV5-4 with TRBJ2-2, with a tentative D call TRBD1 (6 bases). Germline V gene lookup returns CDR1 SGHNT and CDR2 YYREEE (reference sequence). The CDR3 totals 15 residues. Trimming shortened V by 2 bases and J by 5 bases, and 13 bases separated the two germline ends. The CDR3 DNA follows: TGTGCCAGCAGCTTTGACAGGACGGGGACCGGGGAGCTGTTTTTT. It is translated as CASSFDRTGTGELFF.

This chain connects TRBV28 to TRBJ2-3; unclear D gene. This CDR3 spans 14 amino acids. Germline V gene sequence: CDR1 MDHEN, CDR2 SYDVKM. V lost 6 bases, J lost 2 bases, and 12 bases lay in between. The CDR3 protein is CASRNWRITDTQYF. The CDR3 DNA sequence: TGTGCCAGCAGGAACTGGCGGATCACAGATACGCAGTATTTT.